This T cell receptor (beta chain) derives from a study of breast tumors, draining lymph nodes, adjacent tissues. TCRdb passed the multiplex PCR reads through MiXCR, listing each CDR3 protein once. The table lists under 250,000 distinct CDR3 sequences, roughly 32% of them singletons. J was trimmed by 1 base and V by 9 bases; bases with no gene match: 10. CDR3 size: 15 residues. Germline values: CDR1 LNHDA, CDR2 SQIVND (reference sequence). The lymph nodes were axillary draining lymph nodes from breast cancer patients. The receptor comes from a female donor with breast cancer. Some clones in this sample may be carry-over from other donors' samples. The sequenced material came from axillary lymph node tissue. This chain connects TRBV19 to TRBJ1-1, with TRBD1 matching 8 bases. The CDR3 loop is CASHPLGTGNTEAFF. DNA of the CDR3: TGTGCCAGCCATCCTTTAGGGACAGGGAACACTGAAGCTTTCTTT.